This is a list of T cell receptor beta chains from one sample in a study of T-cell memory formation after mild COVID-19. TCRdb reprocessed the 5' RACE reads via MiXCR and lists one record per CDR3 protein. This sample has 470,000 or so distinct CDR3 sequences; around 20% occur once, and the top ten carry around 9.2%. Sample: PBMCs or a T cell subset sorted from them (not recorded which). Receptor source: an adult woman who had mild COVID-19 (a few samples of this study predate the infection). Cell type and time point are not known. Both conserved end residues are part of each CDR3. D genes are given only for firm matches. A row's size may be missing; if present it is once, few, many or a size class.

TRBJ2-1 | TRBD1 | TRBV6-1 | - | CASKTGDRGSYNEQFF | TGTGCCAGCAAGACGGGGGACAGGGGTTCCTACAATGAGCAGTTCTTC
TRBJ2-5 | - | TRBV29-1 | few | CSVEVNAGETQYF | TGCAGCGTTGAAGTCAATGCAGGGGAGACCCAGTACTTC
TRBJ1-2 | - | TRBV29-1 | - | CSVEDLLGANYGYTF | TGCAGCGTTGAAGATCTCCTGGGGGCAAACTATGGCTACACCTTC
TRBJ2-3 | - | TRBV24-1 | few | CATSDPGLFTDTQYF | TGTGCCACCAGTGACCCGGGACTGTTCACAGATACGCAGTATTTT
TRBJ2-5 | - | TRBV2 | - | CASNLERETQYF | TGTGCCAGCAATCTCGAACGGGAGACCCAGTACTTC
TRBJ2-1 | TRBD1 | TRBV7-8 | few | CASSLPGTGVNEQFF | TGTGCCAGCAGCTTACCGGGGACAGGGGTCAATGAGCAGTTCTTC
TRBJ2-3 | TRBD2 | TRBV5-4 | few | CASSSGGLAGIVDTQYF | TGTGCCAGCAGCTCGGGGGGACTAGCGGGAATAGTAGATACGCAGTATTTT
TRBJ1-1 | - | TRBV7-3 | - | CASSPTSGQNTEAFF | TGTGCCAGCAGCCCTACATCGGGACAGAACACTGAAGCTTTCTTT
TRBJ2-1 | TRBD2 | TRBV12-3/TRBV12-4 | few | CASSTRTSGFYNEQFF | TGTGCCAGCAGTACCCGGACTAGCGGGTTTTACAATGAGCAGTTCTTC
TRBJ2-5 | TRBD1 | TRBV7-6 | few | CASSPLAGGRSETQYF | TGTGCCAGCAGCCCCCTTGCAGGGGGCAGGTCCGAGACCCAGTACTTC
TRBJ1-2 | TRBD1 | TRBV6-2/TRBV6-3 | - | CATSNRDRANYGYTF | TGTGCCACCTCTAACCGGGACAGGGCTAACTATGGCTACACCTTC
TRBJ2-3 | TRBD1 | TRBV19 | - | CASSTTGFSTDTQYF | TGTGCCAGTAGTACGACAGGGTTTTCGACAGATACGCAGTATTTT
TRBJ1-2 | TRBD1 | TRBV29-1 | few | CSVGTGQGVSYGYTF | TGCAGCGTGGGGACGGGACAGGGGGTTTCCTATGGCTACACCTTC
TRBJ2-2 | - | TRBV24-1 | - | CATRPGTVPTGELFF | TGTGCCACCAGACCGGGGACGGTGCCTACCGGGGAGCTGTTTTTT
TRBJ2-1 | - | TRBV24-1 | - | CATSDPGRTNEQFF | TGTGCCACCAGTGATCCCGGACGGACCAATGAGCAGTTCTTC
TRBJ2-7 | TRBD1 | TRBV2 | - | CASIPARGSYEQYF | TGTGCCAGCATCCCCGCCAGGGGGTCCTACGAGCAGTACTTC
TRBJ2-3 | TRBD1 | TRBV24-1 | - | CATSRQGGTDTQYF | TGTGCCACCAGTCGACAGGGGGGAACAGATACGCAGTATTTT
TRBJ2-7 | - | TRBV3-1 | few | CASSQGPSIYEQYF | TGTGCCAGCAGCCAAGGGCCCAGCATATACGAGCAGTACTTC
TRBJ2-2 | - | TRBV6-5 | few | CASSYSTTGELFF | TGTGCCAGCAGTTACTCGACCACCGGGGAGCTGTTTTTT
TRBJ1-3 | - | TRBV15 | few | CATSRVPSGNTIYF | TGTGCCACCAGCAGAGTCCCCTCTGGAAACACCATATATTTT